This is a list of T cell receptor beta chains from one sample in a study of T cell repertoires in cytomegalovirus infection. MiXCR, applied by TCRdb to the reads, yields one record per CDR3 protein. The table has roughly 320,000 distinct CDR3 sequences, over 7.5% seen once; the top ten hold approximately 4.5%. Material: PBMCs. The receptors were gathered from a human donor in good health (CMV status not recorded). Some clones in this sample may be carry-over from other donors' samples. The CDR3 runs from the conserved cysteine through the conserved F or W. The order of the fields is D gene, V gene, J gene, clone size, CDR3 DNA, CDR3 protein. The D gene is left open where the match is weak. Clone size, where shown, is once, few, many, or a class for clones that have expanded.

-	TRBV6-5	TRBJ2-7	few	TGTGCCAGCAGTTACTCGCGTGCGGAGCAGTACTTC	CASSYSRAEQYF
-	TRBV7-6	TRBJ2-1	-	TGTGCCAGTTCAACCTACAATGAGCAGTTCTTC	CASSTYNEQFF
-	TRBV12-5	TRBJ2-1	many	TGTGCTAGTGGTTTGTACCTTTCATTGACCGCCGGGAGCGAGCAGTTCTTC	CASGLYLSLTAGSEQFF
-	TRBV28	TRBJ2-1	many	TGTGCCAGCAGTAGGGCAGGCGTGGGGGATGAGCAGTTCTTC	CASSRAGVGDEQFF
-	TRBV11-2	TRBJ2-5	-	TGTGCCAGCAGCCCCCGGGACACGAGAGAGACCGAGTACTTC	CASSPRDTRETEYF
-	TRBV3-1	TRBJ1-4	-	TGTGCCAGCAGCCCGACACCGACCGCTGCAACTAATGAAAAACTGTTTTTT	CASSPTPTAATNEKLFF
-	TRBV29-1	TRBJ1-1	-	TGCAGCGTTGAACCGGGCCCGCCGAGAGGTGAAGCTTTCTTT	CSVEPGPPRGEAFF
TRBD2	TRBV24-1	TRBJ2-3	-	TGTGCCACCAGTGACCACGCTAGCGGGACAAGCACAGATACGCAGTATTTT	CATSDHASGTSTDTQYF
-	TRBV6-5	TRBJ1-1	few	TGTGCCAGCAGTTACCGGGGCGGCAACACTGAAGCTTTCTTT	CASSYRGGNTEAFF
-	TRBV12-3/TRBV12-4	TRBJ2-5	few	TGTGCCAGCGGCCGGGACAAAGAGACCCAGTACTTC	CASGRDKETQYF
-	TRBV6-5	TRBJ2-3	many	TGTGCCAGCAGTTACGGGGGGACACCTAAGGCAGATACGCAGTATTTT	CASSYGGTPKADTQYF
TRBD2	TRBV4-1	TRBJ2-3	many	TGCGCCAGCAGCCAAGGGGCAGCTAGCGGGGCCTTCACAGATACGCAGTATTTT	CASSQGAASGAFTDTQYF
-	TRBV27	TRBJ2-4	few	TGTGCCAGCAGTTTTATTCAGGCAGCCAAAAACATTCAGTACTTC	CASSFIQAAKNIQYF
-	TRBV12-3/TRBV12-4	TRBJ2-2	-	TGTGCCAGCAGTTTAGAAGTTCAGCGGGCCGGGGAGCTGTTTTTT	CASSLEVQRAGELFF
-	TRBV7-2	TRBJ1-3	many	TGTGCCAGCAGCTTCCTGGGGCGGACGAGCTCTGGAAACACCATATATTTT	CASSFLGRTSSGNTIYF
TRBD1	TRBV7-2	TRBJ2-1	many	TGTGCCAGCAGCTCCGGACAGGGCCTCGAGCAGTTCTTC	CASSSGQGLEQFF
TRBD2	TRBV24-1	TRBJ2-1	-	TGTGCCACCAGTAAGGGGAGGGGCTCTTACAATGAGCAGTTCTTC	CATSKGRGSYNEQFF
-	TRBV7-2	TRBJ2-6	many	TGTGCCAGCAGCTTCGGAATTGTCCCGTCTGGGGCCAACGTCCTGACTTTC	CASSFGIVPSGANVLTF
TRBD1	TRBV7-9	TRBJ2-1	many	TGTGCCAGCAGCTTAGCTTCCAGGGGGCGAGCCAATGAGCAGTTCTTC	CASSLASRGRANEQFF
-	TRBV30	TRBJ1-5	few	TGTGCCTGGAGTGTATCAGCAGGGCAGCCCCAGCATTTT	CAWSVSAGQPQHF
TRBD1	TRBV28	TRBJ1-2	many	TGTGCCAGCAGTACGACCGGACAGGGGGATGGCTACACCTTC	CASSTTGQGDGYTF
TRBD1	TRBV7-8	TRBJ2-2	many	TGTGCCAGCAGTAGACAGGGTAACACCGGGGAGCTGTTTTTT	CASSRQGNTGELFF
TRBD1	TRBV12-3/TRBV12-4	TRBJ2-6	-	TGTGCCAGCAGTTTGGGGACAGGGGGCCCAAGTGGGGCCAACGTCCTGACTTTC	CASSLGTGGPSGANVLTF
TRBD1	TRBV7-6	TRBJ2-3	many	TGTGCCAGCAGCTTCGGACAGGGCGCCACAGATACGCAGTATTTT	CASSFGQGATDTQYF
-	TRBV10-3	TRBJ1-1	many	TGTGCCATCAGTGAGATGGGGGGGAACACTGAAGCTTTCTTT	CAISEMGGNTEAFF
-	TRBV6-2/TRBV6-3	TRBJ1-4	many	TGTGCCAGCAGTTACTCGGCAGGAGACGCAACTAATGAAAAACTGTTTTTT	CASSYSAGDATNEKLFF
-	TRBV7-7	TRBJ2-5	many	TGTGCCAGCAGCTTTGGACAGCAAGAGACCCAGTACTTC	CASSFGQQETQYF
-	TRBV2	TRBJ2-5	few	TGTGCCAGCAGAAACTCAGAGACCCAGTACTTC	CASRNSETQYF
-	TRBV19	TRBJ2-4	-	TGTGCCAGTAGTATTCCAGGACAAGCCAAAAACATTCAGTACTTC	CASSIPGQAKNIQYF